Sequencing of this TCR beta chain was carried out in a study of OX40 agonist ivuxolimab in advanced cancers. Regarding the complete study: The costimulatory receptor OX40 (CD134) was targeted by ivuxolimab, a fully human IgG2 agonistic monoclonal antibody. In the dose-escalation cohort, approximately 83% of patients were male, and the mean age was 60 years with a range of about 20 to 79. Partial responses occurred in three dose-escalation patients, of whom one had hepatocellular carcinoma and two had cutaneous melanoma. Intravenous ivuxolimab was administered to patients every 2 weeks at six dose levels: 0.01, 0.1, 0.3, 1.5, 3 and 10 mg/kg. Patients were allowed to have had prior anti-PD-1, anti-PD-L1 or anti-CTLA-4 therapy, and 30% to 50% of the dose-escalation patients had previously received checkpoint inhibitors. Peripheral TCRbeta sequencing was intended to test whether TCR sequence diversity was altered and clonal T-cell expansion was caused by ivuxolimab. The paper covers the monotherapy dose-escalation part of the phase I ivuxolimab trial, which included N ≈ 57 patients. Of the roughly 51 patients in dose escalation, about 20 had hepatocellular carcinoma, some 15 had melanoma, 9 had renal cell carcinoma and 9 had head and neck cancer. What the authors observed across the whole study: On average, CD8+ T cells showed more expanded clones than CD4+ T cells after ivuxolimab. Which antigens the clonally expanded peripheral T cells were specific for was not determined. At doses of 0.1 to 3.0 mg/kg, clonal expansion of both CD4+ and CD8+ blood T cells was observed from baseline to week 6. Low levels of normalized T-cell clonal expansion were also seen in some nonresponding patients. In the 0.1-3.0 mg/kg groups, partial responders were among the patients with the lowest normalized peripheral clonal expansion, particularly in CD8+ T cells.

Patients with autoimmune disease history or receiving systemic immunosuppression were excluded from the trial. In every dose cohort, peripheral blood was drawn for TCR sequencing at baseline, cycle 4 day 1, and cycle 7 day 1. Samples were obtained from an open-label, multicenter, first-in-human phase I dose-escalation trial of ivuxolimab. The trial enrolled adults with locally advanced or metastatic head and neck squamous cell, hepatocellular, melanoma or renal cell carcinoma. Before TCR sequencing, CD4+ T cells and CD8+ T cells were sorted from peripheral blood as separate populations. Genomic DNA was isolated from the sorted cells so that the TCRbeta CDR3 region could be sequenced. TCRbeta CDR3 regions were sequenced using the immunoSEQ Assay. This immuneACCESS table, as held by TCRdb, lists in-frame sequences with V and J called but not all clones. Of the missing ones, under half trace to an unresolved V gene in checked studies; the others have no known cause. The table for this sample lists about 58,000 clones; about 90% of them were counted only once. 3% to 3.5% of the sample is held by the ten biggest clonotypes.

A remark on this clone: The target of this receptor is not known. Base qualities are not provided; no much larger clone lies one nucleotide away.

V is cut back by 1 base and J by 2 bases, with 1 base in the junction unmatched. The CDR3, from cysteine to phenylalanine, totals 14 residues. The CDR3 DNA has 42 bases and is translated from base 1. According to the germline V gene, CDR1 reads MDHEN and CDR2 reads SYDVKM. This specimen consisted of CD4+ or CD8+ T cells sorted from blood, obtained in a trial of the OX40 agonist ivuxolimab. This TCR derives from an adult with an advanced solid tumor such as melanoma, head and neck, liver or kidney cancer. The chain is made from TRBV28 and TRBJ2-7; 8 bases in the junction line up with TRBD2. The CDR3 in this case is CASSLSREAYEQYF. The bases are TGTGCCAGCAGTTTATCGCGGGAGGCCTACGAGCAGTACTTC.